This entry features one T cell receptor (beta chain) sequence. The data originate from a study of shared clonotypes between healthy human individuals. The CDR3 runs to 17 residues. Germline CDR1 and CDR2: MNHNS and SASEGT. Trimming stripped 2 bases from V and 3 bases from J, with 14 bases between. Terminally differentiated effector memory CD45RA+ cells were excluded from the naive CD8 cells, which were CD45RO-negative and positively selected for CCR7. Healthy and HIV-negative, the adult donors had no recent acute infections or vaccinations. Genomic DNA from each subset was divided evenly over several immunoSEQ plates. It was about 190 ng DNA, 33,000 or so T cell genomes, that sorted-subset replicate PCRs used. Libraries were prepared by immunoSEQ multiplex PCR; TCRdb keeps only in-frame clonotypes and omits some of them. The sample carries roughly 1,800,000 clones, approximately 95% recorded once.

The TCR comes from a man younger than 30 in good health. The chain has TRBV6-1 and TRBJ1-6; D call uncertain. What was sequenced was naive CD8+ T cells sorted from blood. CDR3 nucleotide sequence: TGTGCCAGCAGTGAATACGGTGAGGAGCTCTATAATTCACCCCTCCACTTT. This codes for CASSEYGEELYNSPLHF.